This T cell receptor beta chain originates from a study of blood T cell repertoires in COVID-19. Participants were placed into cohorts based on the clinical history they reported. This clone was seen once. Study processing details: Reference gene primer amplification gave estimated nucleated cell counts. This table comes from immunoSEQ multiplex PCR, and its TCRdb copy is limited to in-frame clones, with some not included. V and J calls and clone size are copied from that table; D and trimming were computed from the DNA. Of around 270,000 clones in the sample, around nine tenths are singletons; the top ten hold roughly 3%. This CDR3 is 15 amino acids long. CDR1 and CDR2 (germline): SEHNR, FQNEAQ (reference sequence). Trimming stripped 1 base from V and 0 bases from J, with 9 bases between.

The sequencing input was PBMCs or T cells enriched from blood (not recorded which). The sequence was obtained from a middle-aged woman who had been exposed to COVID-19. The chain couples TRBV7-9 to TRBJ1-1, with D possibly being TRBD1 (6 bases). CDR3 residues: CASSLGRGLNTEAFF. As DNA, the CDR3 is TGTGCCAGCAGCTTAGGCAGGGGATTGAACACTGAAGCTTTCTTT. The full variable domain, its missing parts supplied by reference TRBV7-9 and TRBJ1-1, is DTGVSQNPRHKITKRGQNVTFRCDPISEHNRLYWYRQTLGQGPEFLTYFQNEAQLEKSRLLSDRFSAERPKGSFSTLEIQRTEQGDSAMYLCASSLGRGLNTEAFFGQGTRLTVV.